The sample holds one count of the clone carrying this T cell receptor (beta chain). The V end lost 10 bases, the J end lost 7 bases, and 15 bases lay between the germline ends. In germline, CDR1 is KGHDR, CDR2 SFDVKD. CDR3 length: 12 amino acids. The data were taken from a study of blood T cell repertoires in COVID-19. Some clones are missing from TCRdb's copy, which holds only in-frame ones; the method was immunoSEQ multiplex PCR. Among under 500,000 clones listed, 80% to 90% were seen once. The sequence was collected from a man aged 25-40 years who had recovered from COVID-19. J is TRBJ1-2 and V is TRBV24-1; no clear D gene. The sequenced material came from PBMCs or T cells enriched from blood (not recorded which). The CDR3 DNA reads as TGTGCCACGAGGAGAGGCGAGGGTGGCTACACCTTC. Protein: CATRRGEGGYTF.